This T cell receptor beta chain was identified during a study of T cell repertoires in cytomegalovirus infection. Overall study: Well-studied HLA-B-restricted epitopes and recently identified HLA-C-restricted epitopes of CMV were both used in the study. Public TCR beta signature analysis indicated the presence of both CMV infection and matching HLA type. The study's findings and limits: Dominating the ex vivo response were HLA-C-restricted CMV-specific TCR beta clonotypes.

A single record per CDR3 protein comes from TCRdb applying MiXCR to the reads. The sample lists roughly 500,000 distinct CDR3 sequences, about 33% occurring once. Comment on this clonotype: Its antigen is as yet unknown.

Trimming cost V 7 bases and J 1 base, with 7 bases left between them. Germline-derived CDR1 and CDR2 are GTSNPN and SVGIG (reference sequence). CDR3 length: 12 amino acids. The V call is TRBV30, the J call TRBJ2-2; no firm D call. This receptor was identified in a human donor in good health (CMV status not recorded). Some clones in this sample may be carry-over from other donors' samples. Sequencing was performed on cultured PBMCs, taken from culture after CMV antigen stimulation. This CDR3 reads CASWGNTGELFF. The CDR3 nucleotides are TGTGCCTCCTGGGGGAACACCGGGGAGCTGTTTTTT.